The rows below give T cell receptor beta chains drawn from one sample of a study of blood T cell repertoires in COVID-19. Sequenced by immunoSEQ multiplex PCR; TCRdb stores in-frame clones only, minus some. The sample yields tens of thousands of clones, approximately 84% seen once. The sample taken for sequencing was peripheral blood. The origin of the receptors is a man aged 50 to 60 with active COVID-19. The conserved cysteine and the conserved F or W are not part of the CDR3 here. Fields, in order: V gene, J gene, D gene, CDR3 protein. A D gene is named only where the DNA matches it firmly.

TRBV4-3	TRBJ1-3	.	ASSQVRGTGNTIY
TRBV2	TRBJ1-3	.	ASNRELVGNTIY
TRBV7-9	TRBJ1-4	.	ASSPGEGGLKLF
TRBV19	TRBJ2-4	.	ASSSRGIPGIAKNIQY
TRBV12-3/TRBV12-4	TRBJ1-1	.	ASKNTEAF
TRBV15	TRBJ1-6	.	ATSRDQGASPLH
TRBV27	TRBJ2-2	.	ASSLAGGAGELF
TRBV27	TRBJ2-7	TRBD2	ASRVSGGSYEQY
TRBV5-8	TRBJ2-7	.	ASSAQAPEQY
TRBV6-2/TRBV6-3	TRBJ1-5	.	ASSYSSTDPFNQPQH
TRBV7-2	TRBJ1-6	.	ASSPRPGGGAPLH
TRBV5-4	TRBJ1-1	.	ASSPMAGRGVNTEAF
TRBV11-2	TRBJ2-7	TRBD1	ASSPGQGAYEQY
TRBV5-6	TRBJ1-2	TRBD1	ASSSVTGRYT
TRBV11-1	TRBJ2-2	TRBD2	ASSLRARGGEGELF
TRBV19	TRBJ2-7	.	ASTGAGADEQY
TRBV7-9	TRBJ1-2	.	ASSLGGRDNYGYT
TRBV6-6	TRBJ1-5	.	ASRGDRSVSNQPQH
TRBV13	TRBJ2-1	TRBD2	ASSLGSGGMNEQF
TRBV18	TRBJ2-4	.	ASSLMGNIQY
TRBV5-8	TRBJ2-3	.	ASSLGQITTDTQY
TRBV5-6	TRBJ1-1	.	ASSFTGLNTEAF
TRBV12-3/TRBV12-4	TRBJ2-1	TRBD2	ATLAYSYNEQF
TRBV28	TRBJ2-7	.	ASSLILEDGQY
TRBV4-1	TRBJ2-7	TRBD1	ASSQYRGYEQY
TRBV9	TRBJ1-2	.	ASSVGRGTVT
TRBV19	TRBJ2-1	.	ASSIGQSSYNEQF
TRBV24-1	TRBJ1-2	.	ATSDPSNYGYT
TRBV6-5	TRBJ1-2	TRBD1	ASTGQGRGNYGYT
TRBV4-3	TRBJ1-1	TRBD1	ASSQTWTGGLNTEAF
TRBV25-1	TRBJ1-4	.	ASSAPGATNEKLF
TRBV27	TRBJ2-5	TRBD2	ASSLASGEETQY
TRBV6-5	TRBJ1-2	.	ASRLGLVYGYT
TRBV18	TRBJ2-7	.	ASSRSRGAMSYEQY
TRBV5-1	TRBJ1-2	TRBD1	ASSRTGGDNYGYT
TRBV7-6	TRBJ2-1	.	ASSLGRGQYNEQF
TRBV18	TRBJ1-5	.	ASSVQDSNQPQH
TRBV5-4	TRBJ2-7	TRBD1	ASSPGTGVTHEQY
TRBV6-7	TRBJ1-4	.	ASSYSGSPRRNEKLF
TRBV19	TRBJ1-3	.	ASSIQGLSGNTIY
TRBV19	TRBJ1-2	TRBD1	ASSDRGHYGYT
TRBV24-1	TRBJ2-3	.	ATSDPTSADTQY
TRBV19	TRBJ1-1	.	ASSPRGEGRGAYTEAF
TRBV6-6	TRBJ1-1	TRBD1	ASSKTGGKGEAF
TRBV6-5	TRBJ2-5	.	ASSYSTFEKETQY
TRBV2	TRBJ1-1	TRBD1	ASRGDSSPEAF
TRBV5-5	TRBJ2-7	.	ASSLGSSIFFYEQY
TRBV18	TRBJ2-5	.	ASSPPSGQETQY
TRBV7-8	TRBJ2-7	TRBD2	ASSYRGGAVAEQY
TRBV6-4	TRBJ1-5	.	ASSASSYSNQPQH